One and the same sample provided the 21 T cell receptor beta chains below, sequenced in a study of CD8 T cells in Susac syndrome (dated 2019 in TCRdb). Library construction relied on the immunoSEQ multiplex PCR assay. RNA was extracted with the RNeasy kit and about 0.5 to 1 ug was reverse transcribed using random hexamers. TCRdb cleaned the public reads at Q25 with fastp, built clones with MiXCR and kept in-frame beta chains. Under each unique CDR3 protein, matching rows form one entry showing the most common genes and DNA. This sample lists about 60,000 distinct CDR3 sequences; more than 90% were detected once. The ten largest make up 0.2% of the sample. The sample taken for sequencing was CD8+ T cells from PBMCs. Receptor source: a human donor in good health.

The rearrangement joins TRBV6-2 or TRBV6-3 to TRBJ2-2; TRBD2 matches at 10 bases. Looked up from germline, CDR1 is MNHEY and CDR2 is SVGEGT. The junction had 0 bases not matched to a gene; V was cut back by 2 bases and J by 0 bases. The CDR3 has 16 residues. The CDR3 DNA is TGTGCCAGCAGTTACGGACTAGCGGCGAACACCGGGGAGCTGTTTTTT. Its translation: CASSYGLAANTGELFF.

The CDR3 here is CASSRSGETQYF. In DNA form, the CDR3 reads TGTGCCAGCAGCCGGAGTGGAGAGACCCAGTACTTC. The rearrangement joins TRBV5-6 to TRBJ2-5; D is unresolved. The CDR3 loop spans 12 amino acids. The V end was cut by 4 bases, the J end by 4 bases, with 8 bases between. Germline V lookup: CDR1 SGHDT, CDR2 YYEEEE. Together with reference TRBV5-6 and TRBJ2-5, the CDR3 gives the full variable domain: DAGVTQSPTHLIKTRGQQVTLRCSPKSGHDTVSWYQQALGQGPQFIFQYYEEEERQRGNFPDRFSGHQFPNYSSELNVNALLLGDSALYLCASSRSGETQYFGPGTRLLVL.

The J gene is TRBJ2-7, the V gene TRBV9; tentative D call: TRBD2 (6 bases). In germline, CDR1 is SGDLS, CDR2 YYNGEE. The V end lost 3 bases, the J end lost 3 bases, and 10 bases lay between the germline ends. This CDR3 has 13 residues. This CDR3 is CASSAQGGYEQYF. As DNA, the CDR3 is TGTGCCAGCAGCGCGCAGGGAGGCTACGAGCAGTACTTC.

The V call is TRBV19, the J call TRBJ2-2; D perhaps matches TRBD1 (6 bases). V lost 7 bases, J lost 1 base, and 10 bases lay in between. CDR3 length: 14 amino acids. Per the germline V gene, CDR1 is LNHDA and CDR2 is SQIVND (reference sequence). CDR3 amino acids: CASNNRENTGELFF. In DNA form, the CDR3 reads TGTGCCAGTAACAACAGGGAGAACACCGGGGAGCTGTTTTTT.

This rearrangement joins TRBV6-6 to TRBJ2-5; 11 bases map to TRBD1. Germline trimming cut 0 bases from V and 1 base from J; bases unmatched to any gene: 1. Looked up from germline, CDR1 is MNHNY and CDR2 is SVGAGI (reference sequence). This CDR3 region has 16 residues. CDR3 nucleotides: TGTGCCAGCAGTTACTCGGGGACAGGGGGCCAAGAGACCCAGTACTTC. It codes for CASSYSGTGGQETQYF.

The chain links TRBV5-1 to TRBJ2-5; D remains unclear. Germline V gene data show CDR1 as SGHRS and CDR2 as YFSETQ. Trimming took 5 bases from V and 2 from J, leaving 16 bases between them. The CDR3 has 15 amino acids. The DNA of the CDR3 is TGCGCCAGCAGTCCGGGCAGGAAGTTGCAAGAGACCCAGTACTTC. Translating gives CASSPGRKLQETQYF. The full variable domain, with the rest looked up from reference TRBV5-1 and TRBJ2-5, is KAGVTQTPRYLIKTRGQQVTLSCSPISGHRSVSWYQQTPGQGLQFLFEYFSETQRNKGNFPGRFSGRQFSNSRSEMNVSTLELGDSALYLCASSPGRKLQETQYFGPGTRLLVL.

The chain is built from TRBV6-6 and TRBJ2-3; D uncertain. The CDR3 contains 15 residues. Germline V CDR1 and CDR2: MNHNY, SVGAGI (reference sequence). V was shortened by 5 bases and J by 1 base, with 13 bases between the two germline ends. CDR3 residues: CASSTPDGGTDTQYF. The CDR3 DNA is TGTGCCAGCAGTACCCCCGACGGAGGCACAGATACGCAGTATTTT.

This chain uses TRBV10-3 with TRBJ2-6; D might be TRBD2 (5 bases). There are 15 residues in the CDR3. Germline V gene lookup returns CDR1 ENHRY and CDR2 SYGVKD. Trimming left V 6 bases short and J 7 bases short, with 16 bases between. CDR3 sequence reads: CAISGGRPEANVLTF. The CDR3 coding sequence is TGTGCCATCAGCGGAGGACGGCCTGAAGCCAACGTCCTGACTTTC.

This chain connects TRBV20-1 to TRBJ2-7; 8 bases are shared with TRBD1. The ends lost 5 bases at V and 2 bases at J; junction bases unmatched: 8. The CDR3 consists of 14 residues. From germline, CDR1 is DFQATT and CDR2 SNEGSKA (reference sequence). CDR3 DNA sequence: TGCAGTGCTCAGGACAGGGTGAACCCCTACGAGCAGTACTTC. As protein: CSAQDRVNPYEQYF.

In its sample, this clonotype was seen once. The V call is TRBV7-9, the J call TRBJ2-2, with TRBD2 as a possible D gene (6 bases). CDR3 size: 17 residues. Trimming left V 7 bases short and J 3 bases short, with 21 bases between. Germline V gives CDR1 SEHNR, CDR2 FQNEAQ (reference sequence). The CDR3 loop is CASTFGGAGVDTGELFF. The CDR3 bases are TGTGCCAGCACCTTCGGAGGGGCCGGGGTGGACACCGGGGAGCTGTTTTTT.

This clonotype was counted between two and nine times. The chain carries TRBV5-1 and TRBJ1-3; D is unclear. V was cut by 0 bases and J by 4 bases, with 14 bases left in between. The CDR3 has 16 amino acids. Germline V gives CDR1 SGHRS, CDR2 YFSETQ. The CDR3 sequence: CASSLVTAPVGNTIYF. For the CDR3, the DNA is TGCGCCAGCAGCTTGGTCACGGCGCCCGTGGGAAACACCATATATTTT.

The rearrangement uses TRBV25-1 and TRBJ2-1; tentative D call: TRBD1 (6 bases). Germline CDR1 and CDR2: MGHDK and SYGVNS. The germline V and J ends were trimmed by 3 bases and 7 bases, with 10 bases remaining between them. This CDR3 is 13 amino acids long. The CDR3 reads CASSEDSWNEQFF. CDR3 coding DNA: TGTGCCAGCAGTGAGGACAGCTGGAATGAGCAGTTCTTC.

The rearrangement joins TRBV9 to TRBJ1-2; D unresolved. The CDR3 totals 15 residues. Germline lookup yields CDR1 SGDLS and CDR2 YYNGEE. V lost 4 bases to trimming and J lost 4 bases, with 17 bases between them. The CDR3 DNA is TGTGCCAGCAGCTACCCTTATGCGGGCCGCTATGGCTACACCTTC. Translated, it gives CASSYPYAGRYGYTF.

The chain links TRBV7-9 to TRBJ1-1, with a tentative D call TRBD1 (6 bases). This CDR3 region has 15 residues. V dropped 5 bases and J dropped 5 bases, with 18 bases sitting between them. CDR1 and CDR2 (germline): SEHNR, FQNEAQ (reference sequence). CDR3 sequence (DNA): TGTGCCAGCAGCCCAGACAGGCTTGGATTTACTGAAGCTTTCTTT. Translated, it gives CASSPDRLGFTEAFF.

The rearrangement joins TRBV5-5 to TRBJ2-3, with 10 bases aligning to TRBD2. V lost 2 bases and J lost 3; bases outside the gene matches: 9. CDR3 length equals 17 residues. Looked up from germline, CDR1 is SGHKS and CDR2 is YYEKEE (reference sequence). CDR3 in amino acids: CASSLAGGSSLTDTQYF. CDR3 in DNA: TGTGCCAGCAGCTTAGCGGGGGGGAGTTCGTTAACAGATACGCAGTATTTT.

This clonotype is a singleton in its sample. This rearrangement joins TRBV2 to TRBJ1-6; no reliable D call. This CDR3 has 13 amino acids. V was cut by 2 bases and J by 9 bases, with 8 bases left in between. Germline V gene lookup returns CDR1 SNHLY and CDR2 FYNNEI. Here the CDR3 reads CASSEMSLSPLHF. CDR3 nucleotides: TGTGCCAGCAGTGAAATGTCCCTTTCACCCCTCCACTTT.

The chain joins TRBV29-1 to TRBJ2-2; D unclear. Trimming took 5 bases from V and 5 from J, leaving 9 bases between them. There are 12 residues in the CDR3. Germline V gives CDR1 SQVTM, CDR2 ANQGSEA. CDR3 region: CSVINPTGELFF. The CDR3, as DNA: TGCAGCGTTATTAATCCTACCGGGGAGCTGTTTTTT.

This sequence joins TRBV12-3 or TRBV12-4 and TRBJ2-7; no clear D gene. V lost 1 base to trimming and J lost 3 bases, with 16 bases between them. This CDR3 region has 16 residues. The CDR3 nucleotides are TGTGCCAGCAGTTTAGGAAATGTCAGGCCCATCTACGAGCAGTACTTC. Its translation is CASSLGNVRPIYEQYF.

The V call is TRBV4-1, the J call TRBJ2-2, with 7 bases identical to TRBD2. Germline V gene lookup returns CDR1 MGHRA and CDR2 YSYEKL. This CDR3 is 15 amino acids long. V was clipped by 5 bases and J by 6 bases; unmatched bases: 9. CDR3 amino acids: CASSYPGGAAGELFF. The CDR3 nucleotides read TGCGCCAGCAGCTACCCGGGGGGAGCGGCCGGGGAGCTGTTTTTT.

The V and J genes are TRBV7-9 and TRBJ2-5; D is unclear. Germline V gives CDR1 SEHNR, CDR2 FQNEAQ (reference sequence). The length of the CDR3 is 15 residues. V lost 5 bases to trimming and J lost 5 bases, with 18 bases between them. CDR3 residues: CASSSNRLERETQYF. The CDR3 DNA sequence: TGTGCCAGCAGCAGCAACCGCCTAGAGAGGGAGACCCAGTACTTC.

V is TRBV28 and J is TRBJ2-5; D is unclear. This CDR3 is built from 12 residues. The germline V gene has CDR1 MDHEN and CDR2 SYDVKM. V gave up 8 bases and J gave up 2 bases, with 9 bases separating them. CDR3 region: CASVSVQETQYF. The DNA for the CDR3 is TGTGCCAGCGTGAGCGTACAAGAGACCCAGTACTTC.